These T cell receptor beta chains were read from a single sample in a study of T cells after yellow fever vaccination. In TCRdb, the 5' RACE reads were re-called with MiXCR into one record per CDR3 protein. This table has 250,000 to 300,000 distinct CDR3 sequences, under 9% appearing once. Sequencing used CD4+ T cells sorted from PBMCs, obtained 5 days after the yellow fever booster vaccination. These receptors were collected from a man younger than 35 who received the YFV17D yellow fever vaccine. Each CDR3 is given with its conserved first and last residue. The order of the fields is D gene, V gene, J gene, clone size, CDR3 DNA, CDR3 protein. The D gene is left open where the match is weak. The size entry is marked missing in some rows and otherwise reads once, few, many or a size class.

TRBD1,TRBV20-1,TRBJ2-1,.,TGCAGTGCTAGACTACAGGGACAGGGAGGCAATGAGCAGTTCTTC,CSARLQGQGGNEQFF
.,TRBV7-9,TRBJ2-7,many,TGTGCCAGCAGCTCGACAGTATCCTACGAGCAGTACTTC,CASSSTVSYEQYF
.,TRBV3-1,TRBJ1-1,many,TGTGCCAGCAGCCAATATTCTGGTGCGGGGACTGAAGCTTTCTTT,CASSQYSGAGTEAFF
TRBD2,TRBV4-1,TRBJ2-7,few,TGCGCCAGCAGCCCACCAATCTGGCTAGCGGGCTACGAGCAGTACTTC,CASSPPIWLAGYEQYF
.,TRBV7-2,TRBJ1-1,.,TGTGCCAGCAGCTTAGCCCCGCAGGGCTTGACTGAAGCTTTCTTT,CASSLAPQGLTEAFF
.,TRBV7-2,TRBJ2-1,.,TGTGCCAGCAGCTTATTGCTAGCGAGGGATTTTCAGCAGTTCTTC,CASSLLLARDFQQFF
TRBD1,TRBV11-3,TRBJ2-2,few,TGTGCCAGCAGCTTAGAGCAGGGGGCTCTCACCGGGGAGCTGTTTTTT,CASSLEQGALTGELFF
.,TRBV9,TRBJ1-2,few,TGTGCCAGCAGCTCTGACAGTCTCGGGTATGGCTACACCTTC,CASSSDSLGYGYTF
.,TRBV5-1,TRBJ1-1,few,TGCGCCAGCAGCTCCCTCGCCACAGGGTTGAACACTGAAGCTTTCTTT,CASSSLATGLNTEAFF
.,TRBV4-3,TRBJ2-2,few,TGCGCCAGCAGCCAAACACCGGGGACCGGGGAGCTGTTTTTT,CASSQTPGTGELFF
.,TRBV20-1,TRBJ2-3,.,TGCAGTGCTAGAACCCCCCTCCAGGGGGGGCGAGATACGCAGTATTTT,CSARTPLQGGRDTQYF
.,TRBV6-2/TRBV6-3,TRBJ1-5,few,TGTGCCAGCAGTTCCGGAGGTTACAATCAGCCCCAGCATTTT,CASSSGGYNQPQHF
.,TRBV10-3,TRBJ1-3,many,TGTGCCCTAGGGAACTCTGGAAACACCATATATTTT,CALGNSGNTIYF
.,TRBV11-2,TRBJ2-5,few,TGTGCCAGCAGCTTAACCAGTGAGACCCAGTACTTC,CASSLTSETQYF
.,TRBV30,TRBJ1-6,.,TGTGCCTGGAGTGTGCTCCGGACGGAGAATTCACCCCTCCACTTT,CAWSVLRTENSPLHF
.,TRBV6-6,TRBJ2-3,few,TGTGCCAGCAGTTACTCGCACGCAGATACGCAGTATTTT,CASSYSHADTQYF
.,TRBV6-5,TRBJ1-1,few,TGTGCCAGCAGTCTACGGGCCTCAAACACTGAAGCTTTCTTT,CASSLRASNTEAFF
.,TRBV6-5,TRBJ2-6,few,TGTGCCAGCAGTTTTCGACTGTCCGGGGCCAACGTCCTGACTTTC,CASSFRLSGANVLTF